The sequence of this T cell receptor (beta chain) was determined in a study of Graves' ophthalmopathy and Graves' hyperthyroidism. The CDR3 has 16 residues. Germline trimming cut 2 bases from V and 3 bases from J; bases unmatched to any gene: 4. The PBMCs had their origin in more than 9.5 ml of fresh peripheral blood. Amplifying from RNA transcripts, the study obtained TCR beta CDR3 regions. HTBI primers were employed in first-round RT-PCR, then a second-round multiplex PCR followed. Each CDR3 protein gets one entry after TCRdb re-called the multiplex PCR reads with MiXCR. The data show roughly 480,000 distinct CDR3 sequences, about an eighth seen once. This clonotype was detected ten times or more.

Sequencing was carried out using blood. The sequence was obtained from a woman in her 30s with Graves' ophthalmopathy. The chain uses TRBV12-3 or TRBV12-4 and TRBJ1-2; TRBD1 matches 12 bases. CDR3 nucleotides: TGTGCCAGCAGTTTAAGCCGGGACAGGGGGCACTATGGCTACACCTTC. Translating gives CASSLSRDRGHYGYTF.